This TCR beta chain derives from a study of response to subunit inactivated influenza vaccine. Study results and caveats: The authors suggested that few new T cells are recruited per seasonal influenza vaccination.

As concerns this clonotype: Antigen unknown.

The ends lost 7 bases at V and 5 bases at J; junction bases unmatched: 10. This CDR3 has 15 residues. Each CDR3 protein gets one entry after TCRdb re-called the RT-PCR reads with MiXCR. The table has about 540,000 distinct CDR3 sequences, less than 25% seen once; the top ten hold roughly 2.8%. These sequences were also reported in another study, on T cells expressing NK-cell markers. That source notes: Libraries used 5'RACE template switching adding universal primer site and UMIs. Beta-chain profiling covered CD3+CD56+NKG2C+, CD3+CD56+NKG2C- and CD3+CD56-NKG2C+ sorted subsets. What restricted sorting to alpha-beta TCR T cells in several experiments was an anti-gamma-delta TCR antibody. Researchers report these clonotypes also headed the CD3+CD56-NKG2C+ fraction in a few donors.

The V and J genes are TRBV12-3 or TRBV12-4 and TRBJ2-5, with 10 bases aligning to TRBD1. The TCR was taken from a man between 45 and 60 years old who received an inactivated influenza vaccine. This sample comprised CD4+ T cells sorted from PBMCs, obtained approximately 12 days after vaccination. Here the CDR3 DNA reads TGTGCCAGCACCCCGGGACAGGGGCGGAATGAGACCCAGTACTTC. Residues: CASTPGQGRNETQYF.